Detailed here is one T cell receptor (beta chain). The table lists this clone with many counts. Its antigen is still unknown. Base qualities are not provided; no much larger clone lies one nucleotide away. The CDR3 holds 16 amino acids from the cysteine to the phenylalanine. The retained sequence is limited to the CDR3, 48 bases, with the frame set at the first base. V gives up 6 bases and J gives up 4 bases, and the segment between their germline ends measures 21 bases. The germline V gene encodes CDR1 MGHDK and CDR2 SYGVNS. This specimen belongs to a study of radiation and T cells in renal cell carcinoma (dated by TCRdb to 2019 to 2021). General notes on the study: Samples came from a clinical trial, in which primary renal cell carcinomas received 15 Gy stereotactic body radiation therapy followed by nephrectomy 4 weeks later. A total of 4,016,671 unique CDR3 nucleotide sequences, encoding 2,500,000 or so unique CDR3 amino acid sequences, were found across all 50 or so samples. TCR beta sequencing covered 50 to 55 samples in total, comprising roughly 25 tumors and around 27 peripheral blood samples. Here is what the overall study found, with its caveats: Because pretreatment tumor biopsies were not available, the baseline intratumoral presence of clonotypes could not be determined. In blood, the top tumor clonotypes increased between baseline and 2 weeks post-radiation and then shrank by 4 weeks, which suggests that tumor-resident clones expanded only transiently. Changes in the blood repertoire were not tracked past 4 weeks after treatment. Effects of radiation dose or scheduling on the TCR repertoire could not be addressed with the single-armed trial design.

This sample's time point label indicates: blood 2 weeks post-SBRT. The treatment or condition label, read with the paper, signifies: 15 Gy SBRT to primary tumor, nephrectomy 4 weeks later. To follow tumor-enriched clonotypes, peripheral blood was collected serially from radiation-treated patients at baseline and again at 2 weeks and 4 weeks after SBRT. All patients had renal cell carcinoma with clear cell pathology. Genomic DNA for TCR sequencing was prepared using the QIAamp DNA Blood Mini Kit (Qiagen). Only samples passing all quality control checks were included in the analyses. TCR beta libraries were generated from genomic DNA with the immunoSEQ kit, following the manufacturer's recommendations. Library preparation used a first multiplex PCR with proprietary primers, then a second PCR adding unique barcodes, with bead cleanups after each round. A kit-provided positive control reaction and a negative control reaction were included in every sample batch. The final libraries were assessed on an Agilent 4200 TapeStation D1000 ScreenTape, pooled by volume, and quantified by qPCR. Sequencing was performed on an Illumina NextSeq500 using a MidOutput 150-cycle cartridge, with 156 Read1 cycles, 15 Index1 cycles, and the kit custom primers. The pooled library was loaded at approximately 1 pM, with a roughly 18% PhiX control spiked in. The authors' analysis ran thus. Vendor-processed data were analyzed in R, with a clonotype defined as all T cells sharing the same CDR3 nucleotide sequence. In the clone abundance analyses, frequencies in each sample were normalized to that sample's 10,000 most abundant clones. Public T cell clones, averaging fewer than five per sample, were removed before analysis. A difference in abundance of at least 32-fold between compartments was used to define tumor-enriched and baseline blood-enriched clonotypes. Clonotypes expanded or contracted between blood time points were identified with a beta-binomial differential abundance model. Tumor-blood repertoire similarity was measured with the Baroni-Urbani and Buser coefficient, and group comparisons used two-tailed Wilcoxon tests in R. Sourced from immuneACCESS, this table was stored by TCRdb with only in-frame sequences that have V and J called. A share of the clones is absent; for the studies checked, an unresolved V gene accounts for under half, and the remainder has no known explanation. V and J calls plus clone size are reproduced from that table; the DNA served to infer D and trimming. The sample has some 75,000 clones on record, 82% of them singletons. In total, the top ten clones hold about 6% of the sample.

The clonotype was recovered from a man aged 55 to 70 with renal cell carcinoma. The sequence is built from TRBV25-1 and TRBJ1-1; the D gene assignment is ambiguous. Sequencing used blood, obtained from a patient whose treatment included radiotherapy and nephrectomy. At the DNA level, the sequence is TGTGCCAGCAGGGTAACCAAGAGGGCGGAGGGCACTGAAGCTTTCTTT. The translation is CASRVTKRAEGTEAFF.